A single sample is the source of the 28 T cell receptor beta chains below, sequenced in a study of Ad26.COV2.S vaccination and SARS-CoV-2 variants. Clones were read by immunoSEQ multiplex PCR, and TCRdb kept only the in-frame ones, dropping some. This sample has 150,000 to 200,000 clones; roughly 85% occur once, and the top ten carry about 5.5%. Material: peripheral blood, obtained after recovery from COVID-19. These receptors all stem from a human donor who had recovered from COVID-19.

This CDR3 is CASSQGTGNSPLHF. The CDR3 DNA is TGTGCCAGCAGCCAAGGGACAGGGAATTCACCCCTCCACTTT. The chain has TRBV4-2 and TRBJ1-6; TRBD1 agrees at 8 bases. Per the germline V gene, CDR1 is LGHNA and CDR2 is YNFKEQ. The trim removed 1 base at V and 7 bases at J, leaving 0 bases unmatched. There are 14 residues in the CDR3.

This clone was detected only a few times. The chain recombines TRBV7-9 with TRBJ1-3; D is uncertain. CDR1 is SEHNR, CDR2 FQNEAQ, per germline (reference sequence). CDR3 length: 14 amino acids. Deletions cut 0 bases from V and 0 bases from J, with 3 bases between. CDR3 sequence (DNA): TGTGCCAGCAGCTTAGCTGTCTCTGGAAACACCATATATTTT. Translated, it gives CASSLAVSGNTIYF.

The chain combines TRBV5-6 with TRBJ2-5, with no clear D. Trimming shortened V by 3 bases and J by 11 bases, and 17 bases separated the two germline ends. CDR1 and CDR2 (germline): SGHDT, YYEEEE. The length of the CDR3 is 13 residues. The CDR3 coding sequence is TGTGCCAGCAGCTCCGATGGCCACTGGGTACAGTACTTC. Translating gives CASSSDGHWVQYF. The full variable domain, completed using reference TRBV5-6 and TRBJ2-5, is DAGVTQSPTHLIKTRGQQVTLRCSPKSGHDTVSWYQQALGQGPQFIFQYYEEEERQRGNFPDRFSGHQFPNYSSELNVNALLLGDSALYLCASSSDGHWVQYFGPGTRLLVL.

The V gene is TRBV19, the J gene TRBJ2-6; perhaps TRBD2 as D (5 bases). The CDR3 spans 15 residues. Germline V gene data show CDR1 as LNHDA and CDR2 as SQIVND (reference sequence). The germline V and J ends were trimmed by 3 bases and 2 bases, with 8 bases remaining between them. The CDR3 here is CASSIIGAGANVLTF. For the CDR3, the DNA is TGTGCCAGTAGTATCATCGGGGCTGGGGCCAACGTCCTGACTTTC. Together with reference TRBV19 and TRBJ2-6, the CDR3 gives the full variable domain: DGGITQSPKYLFRKEGQNVTLSCEQNLNHDAMYWYRQDPGQGLRLIYYSQIVNDFQKGDIAEGYSVSREKKESFPLTVTSAQKNPTAFYLCASSIIGAGANVLTFGAGSRLTVL.

This clone was found once. The chain employs TRBV10-3 and TRBJ2-2; D not certain. V was pared by 7 bases and J by 2 bases, with 5 bases between. Germline CDR1 ENHRY, CDR2 SYGVKD. CDR3 length: 12 residues. This CDR3 reads CAITLNTGELFF. CDR3 nucleotide sequence: TGTGCCATCACTCTAAACACCGGGGAGCTGTTTTTT.

This chain links TRBV4-1 with TRBJ1-4; D is ambiguous. The CDR3 length is 14 residues. The germline V and J ends were trimmed by 1 base and 10 bases, with 13 bases remaining between them. Germline CDR1 and CDR2: MGHRA and YSYEKL. The CDR3 DNA follows: TGCGCCAGCAGCCAAGTTTTAATGGCGGGAAAACTGTTTTTT. Its protein is CASSQVLMAGKLFF.

This chain connects TRBV5-6 to TRBJ2-5; D may be TRBD2 (6 bases). Trimming shortened V by 3 bases and J by 5 bases, and 17 bases separated the two germline ends. The CDR3 runs to 15 residues. Germline V gene lookup returns CDR1 SGHDT and CDR2 YYEEEE. For the CDR3, the DNA is TGTGCCAGCAGCTGGGTCGGGAGCCGGGGGGAGACCCAGTACTTC. Translated: CASSWVGSRGETQYF.

The chain combines TRBV5-4 with TRBJ1-1, with 8 positions matching TRBD1. The CDR3 is 14 amino acids. Germline V lookup: CDR1 SGHNT, CDR2 YYREEE (reference sequence). Germline trimming cut 3 bases from V and 0 bases from J; bases unmatched to any gene: 1. In DNA, the CDR3 is TGTGCCAGCAGCTCACAGGGGGTGAACACTGAAGCTTTCTTT. It codes for CASSSQGVNTEAFF.

The chain combines TRBV12-1 with TRBJ2-7; TRBD1, the table's D call, lacks a check against the DNA. TRBV12-1 is classified as a pseudogene. The CDR3 runs 17 residues. CDR3 nucleotides: TGTGCCAGCAGCCCGCCCGCAACCAGGGGGGAGGTCTACGAGCAGTACTTC. This sequence encodes CASSPPATRGEVYEQYF.

The chain employs TRBV2 and TRBJ2-1, with a possible D match to TRBD1 (6 bases). The CDR3 is made up of 15 amino acids. The V gene's germline CDR1 is SNHLY and CDR2 FYNNEI. Trimming stripped 7 bases from V and 4 bases from J, with 17 bases between. In nucleotides, the CDR3 is TGTGCCAGCACCCTAGACGCGGACAGATACAATGAGCAGTTCTTC. Encoded protein: CASTLDADRYNEQFF.

The rearrangement links TRBV9 to TRBJ2-4, with TRBD2 matching over 8 bases. This CDR3 comprises 16 residues. Germline assignment: CDR1 SGDLS and CDR2 YYNGEE. The trim removed 3 bases at V and 0 bases at J, leaving 5 bases unmatched. CDR3 sequence reads: CASSAGGRIAKNIQYF. As DNA, the CDR3 is TGTGCCAGCAGCGCGGGGGGGAGGATAGCCAAAAACATTCAGTACTTC. Using reference TRBV9 and TRBJ2-4 for the parts outside the CDR3, the full variable domain is DSGVTQTPKHLITATGQRVTLRCSPRSGDLSVYWYQQSLDQGLQFLIQYYNGEERAKGNILERFSAQQFPDLHSELNLSSLELGDSALYFCASSAGGRIAKNIQYFGAGTRLSVL.

The CDR3 DNA follows: TGTGCCAGCAGCTCAAAGCTCTCTTCGACCCAGTACTTC. Encoded protein: CASSSKLSSTQYF. V and J are TRBV7-9 and TRBJ2-5, with unresolved D. CDR3 length: 13 amino acids. The germline gives CDR1 SEHNR, CDR2 FQNEAQ (reference sequence). V was pared by 4 bases and J by 7 bases, with 13 bases between.

V and J are TRBV7-2 and TRBJ1-1, with 8 bases identical to TRBD1. Germline assignment: CDR1 SGHTA and CDR2 FQGNSA. The CDR3 has 17 residues. V shed 4 bases, J shed 1 base, and the junction held 11 bases outside the gene matches. CDR3 sequence: CASSSGTGGSANTEAFF. The DNA for the CDR3 is TGTGCCAGCAGCTCAGGGACAGGTGGCTCTGCGAACACTGAAGCTTTCTTT. Supplemented by reference TRBV7-2 and TRBJ1-1, the full variable domain reads GAGVSQSPSNKVTEKGKDVELRCDPISGHTALYWYRQSLGQGLEFLIYFQGNSAPDKSGLPSDRFSAERTGGSVSTLTIQRTQQEDSAVYLCASSSGTGGSANTEAFFGQGTRLTVV.

The chain uses TRBV6-6 and TRBJ2-1; the D gene is possibly TRBD2 (6 bases). In germline, CDR1 is MNHNY, CDR2 SVGAGI (reference sequence). This CDR3 has 11 residues. The V and J ends lost 6 bases and 14 bases respectively, with 14 bases between them. CDR3 region: CASSLGGVKFF. DNA for the CDR3: TGTGCCAGCAGCCTAGGAGGGGTCAAGTTCTTC.

J is TRBJ2-3 and V is TRBV19; the match to TRBD1 covers 10 bases. This CDR3 spans 15 amino acids. Germline loops: CDR1 LNHDA, CDR2 SQIVND (reference sequence). V was clipped by 5 bases and J by 4 bases; unmatched bases: 6. CDR3: CASSLRDRGPDTQYF. For the CDR3, the DNA is TGTGCCAGTAGTCTCCGGGACAGGGGACCAGATACGCAGTATTTT.

This rearrangement joins TRBV4-1 to TRBJ1-1; D is uncertain. The CDR3 length is 14 residues. V was clipped by 10 bases and J by 1 base, with 16 bases between them. CDR1 and CDR2 from the germline V gene are MGHRA and YSYEKL. CDR3 residues: CATSLRNSNTEAFF. As DNA, the CDR3 is TGCGCCACCTCGCTCAGGAATTCGAACACTGAAGCTTTCTTT.

V and J are TRBV3-1 (or the pseudogene TRBV3-2) and TRBJ2-1; TRBD2 aligns across 15 bases. The CDR3 consists of 16 residues. The germline V gene has CDR1 LGHDT and CDR2 YNNKEL (reference sequence). With V trimmed by 4 bases and J by 10 bases, 8 bases remained unmatched. The DNA of the CDR3 is TGTGCCAGCAGCCCCTGGACTAGCGGGAGGGGAGGGGAGCAGTTCTTC. Residues: CASSPWTSGRGGEQFF.

The J gene is TRBJ2-3, the V gene TRBV7-9; D uncertain. From germline, CDR1 is SEHNR and CDR2 FQNEAQ (reference sequence). The CDR3 totals 13 residues. V gave up 3 bases and J gave up 0 bases, with 4 bases separating them. The chain's CDR3 is CASSLSSTDTQYF. The CDR3 region has the DNA TGTGCCAGCAGCTTGAGTAGCACAGATACGCAGTATTTT.

The chain recombines TRBV7-8 with TRBJ2-1; unclear D gene. Trimming left V 5 bases short and J 4 bases short, with 12 bases between. Germline CDR1 reads SGHVS; CDR2 reads FQNEAQ. There are 14 residues in the CDR3. The CDR3 DNA reads as TGTGCCAGCAGCCCCCCTGGCAGATACAATGAGCAGTTCTTC. This codes for CASSPPGRYNEQFF.

V gene TRBV19 combines with J gene TRBJ2-1; 12 bases align to TRBD2. This CDR3 is built from 19 residues. V gave up 3 bases and J gave up 0 bases; unmatched junction bases: 9. Germline-derived CDR1 and CDR2 are LNHDA and SQIVND (reference sequence). CDR3 in amino acids: CASSILSGTSGSSYNEQFF. CDR3 DNA sequence: TGTGCCAGTAGTATTCTGTCCGGGACTAGCGGGTCCTCCTACAATGAGCAGTTCTTC.

There are a few counts of this clone. V gene TRBV3-1 (or the pseudogene TRBV3-2) combines with J gene TRBJ2-1; 7 bases align to TRBD1. The germline gives CDR1 LGHDT, CDR2 YNNKEL (reference sequence). CDR3 size: 14 residues. J lost 8 bases, V lost 4 bases, and 8 bases had no gene match. CDR3: CASSPNRGRDEQFF. CDR3 DNA sequence: TGTGCCAGCAGCCCGAACAGGGGTAGGGATGAGCAGTTCTTC.

The chain is built from TRBV4-1 and TRBJ2-3; 7 bases are shared with TRBD2. This CDR3 spans 16 amino acids. Germline assignment: CDR1 MGHRA and CDR2 YSYEKL. V dropped 5 bases and J dropped 6; count of bases not matched to a gene: 14. For the CDR3, the DNA is TGCGCCAGCAGCGCATGGTCGCGCGGGGGAGGGGATACGCAGTATTTT. Translation gives CASSAWSRGGGDTQYF.

The chain recombines TRBV5-1 with TRBJ2-1; 16 bases are shared with TRBD2. The CDR3 covers 19 residues. Germline-derived CDR1 and CDR2 are SGHRS and YFSETQ. After removal of 4 bases from V and 4 bases from J, the junction contained 11 bases not matched to a gene. For the CDR3, the DNA is TGCGCCAGCAGCCCCCCCGGGACTAGCGGGAGGGCAGGATACAATGAGCAGTTCTTC. Amino acid sequence: CASSPPGTSGRAGYNEQFF.

The V call is TRBV11-2, the J call TRBJ2-7, with D unresolved. Germline V gene sequence: CDR1 SGHAT, CDR2 FQNNGV. This CDR3 region has 14 residues. V was trimmed by 1 base and J by 3 bases, leaving 10 bases between them. CDR3 residues: CASSLVISFYEQYF. The CDR3 DNA follows: TGTGCCAGCAGCTTAGTTATTAGCTTCTACGAGCAGTACTTC.

The chain combines TRBV6-5 with TRBJ2-2; tentatively, D is TRBD1 (5 bases). Germline loops: CDR1 MNHEY, CDR2 SVGAGI. Trimming took off 6 bases at V and 4 bases at J, with 9 bases between the two ends. CDR3 length equals 13 residues. The CDR3 loop is CASRTVGTGELFF. In DNA form, the CDR3 reads TGTGCCAGCAGGACAGTAGGCACCGGGGAGCTGTTTTTT.

The chain combines TRBV5-1 with TRBJ2-3; unclear D gene. Trimming removed 4 bases from V and 6 bases from J, with 18 bases in between. The CDR3 is 15 residues long. Germline V lookup: CDR1 SGHRS, CDR2 YFSETQ. Written as DNA, the CDR3 is TGCGCCAGCAGCCCGATGATAGTAGTTGAGGATACGCAGTATTTT. Protein: CASSPMIVVEDTQYF. Looking up the rest from reference TRBV5-1 and TRBJ2-3 gives the full variable domain: KAGVTQTPRYLIKTRGQQVTLSCSPISGHRSVSWYQQTPGQGLQFLFEYFSETQRNKGNFPGRFSGRQFSNSRSEMNVSTLELGDSALYLCASSPMIVVEDTQYFGPGTRLTVL.

The chain combines TRBV5-1 with TRBJ2-1, with D perhaps being TRBD1 or TRBD2 (7 bases each). The ends were cut back, 3 bases at V and 4 bases at J, with 11 bases in the middle. Germline CDR1 reads SGHRS; CDR2 reads YFSETQ. The CDR3 runs to 14 residues. The CDR3 DNA follows: TGCGCCAGCAGCTGGGGGGGACAGTACAATGAGCAGTTCTTC. The encoded protein is CASSWGGQYNEQFF. The complete variable domain, with remaining parts taken from reference TRBV5-1 and TRBJ2-1, reads KAGVTQTPRYLIKTRGQQVTLSCSPISGHRSVSWYQQTPGQGLQFLFEYFSETQRNKGNFPGRFSGRQFSNSRSEMNVSTLELGDSALYLCASSWGGQYNEQFFGPGTRLTVL.

J is TRBJ1-2 and V is TRBV19; D not resolved. This CDR3 has 15 amino acids. Germline V lookup: CDR1 LNHDA, CDR2 SQIVND (reference sequence). Trimming pared 0 bases from V and 4 bases from J, leaving 12 bases between. The CDR3 DNA sequence: TGTGCCAGTAGTATAGATCGAGAAGCACCCTATGGCTACACCTTC. It is translated as CASSIDREAPYGYTF.